A selection of T cell receptor beta chains follows, all from one sample in a study of OX40 agonist ivuxolimab in advanced cancers. The protocol was immunoSEQ multiplex PCR, while the TCRdb copy is restricted to in-frame clones and leaves out a portion. Of under 50,000 clones in the sample, over 80% were seen once. The source was CD4+ or CD8+ T cells sorted from blood, collected in a trial of the OX40 agonist ivuxolimab. These receptors came from an adult with an advanced solid tumor such as melanoma, head and neck, liver or kidney cancer. CDR3s include the opening cysteine and the closing phenylalanine or tryptophan. D genes are given only for firm matches. Rows give clone size only sometimes, using once, few, many, or a class for an expanded clone.

J,D,size,V,DNA,CDR3
TRBJ2-7,TRBD1,.,TRBV10-2,TGCGCCAGCAGTGAGCAAACGACAGGGGGCTACGAGCAGTACTTC,CASSEQTTGGYEQYF
TRBJ2-3,.,.,TRBV30,TGTGCCTGGAGCTGGTCAGGGGAAGATACGCAGTATTTT,CAWSWSGEDTQYF
TRBJ1-5,.,.,TRBV28,TGTGCCAGCATGCGAGGGGGTTATCAGCCCCAGCATTTT,CASMRGGYQPQHF
TRBJ1-2,.,.,TRBV6-6,TGTGCCAGCAGTTACATAGGGGGAGGGGCCCGCTATGGCTACACCTTC,CASSYIGGGARYGYTF
TRBJ2-7,.,once,TRBV18,TGTGCCAGCTCAGCCTTAGGGGGTGACCGCTACGAGCAGTACTTC,CASSALGGDRYEQYF
TRBJ2-1,TRBD2,.,TRBV28,TGTGCCAGCAGCCGAAGCGGGACGGTGAACAATGAGCAGTTCTTC,CASSRSGTVNNEQFF
TRBJ2-7,.,once,TRBV6-1,TGTGCCAGCAGTTCTAGGGTTCGCGAGCAGTACTTC,CASSSRVREQYF
TRBJ1-1,.,.,TRBV11-3,TGTGCCAGCAGCTCCGCTGAGGGCACTGAAGCTTTCTTT,CASSSAEGTEAFF
TRBJ2-3,TRBD2,once,TRBV2,TGTGCCAGCAGTGAGCCCGGGACTAGCGGGACCACAGATACGCAGTATTTT,CASSEPGTSGTTDTQYF
TRBJ2-7,TRBD1,few,TRBV18,TGTGCCAGCTCACCGCGGGACAGGGTATCGACCGAGCAGTACTTC,CASSPRDRVSTEQYF
TRBJ2-4,.,.,TRBV18,TGTGCCAGCTCACCACGAATGAACTTAGCCAAAAACATTCAGTACTTC,CASSPRMNLAKNIQYF
TRBJ2-5,.,.,TRBV2,TGTGCCAGCAGCGGAGGGGCGGAGACCCAGTACTTC,CASSGGAETQYF
TRBJ1-5,.,.,TRBV5-1,TGCGCCAGCAGCTTGGTAGGGGCCCCCTATCAGCCCCAGCATTTT,CASSLVGAPYQPQHF
TRBJ1-4,TRBD1,.,TRBV5-4,TGTGCCAGCAGCTCACGGACAGGGGTCAATGAAAAACTGTTTTTT,CASSSRTGVNEKLFF
TRBJ2-7,TRBD2,.,TRBV5-1,TGCGCCAGCAGCTTGGATAGCGGGCATTACGAGCAGTACTTC,CASSLDSGHYEQYF
TRBJ1-3,.,few,TRBV5-5,TGTGCCAGCAGCTTGGGACATAACGGAGCGTACACCATATATTTT,CASSLGHNGAYTIYF
TRBJ1-5,.,few,TRBV19,TGTGCCAGTAGTATCACCGGGACATATAGCAATCAGCCCCAGCATTTT,CASSITGTYSNQPQHF
TRBJ2-7,TRBD2,.,TRBV25-1,TGTGCCAGCAGTGGGTCGACTAGCGGGAGGGTCGAGCAGTACTTC,CASSGSTSGRVEQYF
TRBJ2-5,TRBD1,.,TRBV5-4,TGTGCCAGCAGCTTGGGTAGGACAGGCCAAGAGACCCAGTACTTC,CASSLGRTGQETQYF
TRBJ2-2,TRBD1,.,TRBV6-6,TGTGCCAGCAGAAGTACCGGGACAGGGAACACCGGGGAGCTGTTTTTT,CASRSTGTGNTGELFF
TRBJ1-2,TRBD1,few,TRBV2,TGTGCCAGCAGTCGGGACAGGGGATCTTATGGCTACACCTTC,CASSRDRGSYGYTF
TRBJ2-7,TRBD2,once,TRBV4-1,TGCGCCAGCAGCCAACTAGGGACTAGCGGGCCCTACGAGCAGTACTTC,CASSQLGTSGPYEQYF
TRBJ1-1,TRBD1,.,TRBV9,TGTGCCAGCAGCGTAACAGGGGGGAACACTGAAGCTTTCTTT,CASSVTGGNTEAFF
TRBJ2-2,.,.,TRBV6-1,TGTGCCAGCAGTTTCATGTCGGGCACCGGGGAGCTGTTTTTT,CASSFMSGTGELFF
TRBJ1-1,TRBD1,few,TRBV6-1,TGTGCCAGCAGTCGGACAGGGTACACTGAAGCTTTCTTT,CASSRTGYTEAFF
TRBJ2-7,TRBD2,.,TRBV4-2,TGTGCCAGCAGCCAAGATACTAGCGGGAGGGCTTCGTCAAGGAACGAGCAGTACTTC,CASSQDTSGRASSRNEQYF
TRBJ2-2,.,few,TRBV5-1,TGCGCCAGCAGCTTGCGTATGGATTTTAACACCGGGGAGCTGTTTTTT,CASSLRMDFNTGELFF
TRBJ1-6,.,.,TRBV7-9,TGTGCCAGCAGCTTAATGGGGCTGGGGAATTCACCCCTCCACTTT,CASSLMGLGNSPLHF
TRBJ1-4,TRBD1,.,TRBV5-4,TGTGCCAGCAGCTTCGGACAGGGACGTAATGAAAAACTGTTTTTT,CASSFGQGRNEKLFF
TRBJ1-5,.,.,TRBV4-1,TGCGCCAGCTCCACTGGGGGGGAGCAGCCCCAGCATTTT,CASSTGGEQPQHF
TRBJ2-7,.,.,TRBV7-9,TGTGCCAGCAGTCGCGTCAGCGACTACGAGCAGTACTTC,CASSRVSDYEQYF
TRBJ1-1,TRBD1,.,TRBV9,TGTGCCAGCAGCGTAGATGTGACAGGGGGGAACACTGAAGCTTTCTTT,CASSVDVTGGNTEAFF
TRBJ1-1,TRBD1,.,TRBV7-2,TGTGCCAGCAGCCCCGGGACAGCGAACACTGAAGCTTTCTTT,CASSPGTANTEAFF
TRBJ2-7,.,once,TRBV5-4,TGTGCCAGCAGCTTTGGGGGATCCTCCTACGAGCAGTACTTC,CASSFGGSSYEQYF
TRBJ1-2,.,.,TRBV2,TGTGCCAGCACTTCCCGGCAGAACTATGGCTACACCTTC,CASTSRQNYGYTF
TRBJ1-5,.,.,TRBV5-1,TGCGCCAGCAGCTTGGGGAGCAGGGGCAGCAATCAGCCCCAGCATTTT,CASSLGSRGSNQPQHF
TRBJ2-5,TRBD1,.,TRBV23-1,TGCGCCAGCAGTCAGCCTTACAGGGGCCAGCAAGAGACCCAGTACTTC,CASSQPYRGQQETQYF
TRBJ1-5,TRBD1,.,TRBV15,TGTGCCACCAGCGGGACAGGGAAGTTTCAGCCCCAGCATTTT,CATSGTGKFQPQHF
TRBJ2-3,.,.,TRBV5-4,TGTGCCAGCAGCTATGAGGGGCGAACGGGGTCAGATACGCAGTATTTT,CASSYEGRTGSDTQYF
TRBJ1-1,.,.,TRBV20-1,TGCAGTGCCGCGGGGTTCCCCGAAGCTTTCTTT,CSAAGFPEAFF
TRBJ1-1,.,.,TRBV27,TGTGCCAGCAGTCGAGAGGGATTCGGGGGTACTGAAGCTTTCTTT,CASSREGFGGTEAFF
TRBJ1-1,.,.,TRBV7-9,TGTGCCAGCAGCTTAGATATGAACACTGAAGCTTTCTTT,CASSLDMNTEAFF
TRBJ1-6,.,.,TRBV13,TGTGCCAGCAGCCCGACCCGGGGGGGTAATTCACCCCTCCACTTT,CASSPTRGGNSPLHF
TRBJ2-5,TRBD2,.,TRBV28,TGTGCCAGCACCACCTCTAGAGGTGCTAGCGGGAGACCTAACTTC,CASTTSRGASGRPNF
TRBJ2-5,.,.,TRBV11-3,TGTGCCAGCAGCTCTTATGGCGGGAACTTGGGAGAGACCCAGTACTTC,CASSSYGGNLGETQYF
TRBJ1-6,TRBD1,.,TRBV7-9,TGTGCCAGCAGCGTAGGACAGGGAAGTTCACCCCTCCACTTT,CASSVGQGSSPLHF
TRBJ1-1,.,few,TRBV4-1,TGCGCCAGCAGCCTCGCGGAGGGGGATGGAGCTTTCTTT,CASSLAEGDGAFF
TRBJ2-1,.,.,TRBV4-3,TGCGCCAGCAGCTCCCAACTAGTCTACAATGAGCAGTTCTTC,CASSSQLVYNEQFF
TRBJ2-7,TRBD2,.,TRBV9,TGTGCCAGCAGCGTAGGTCCCTCAGCGGGAGTTGATTACGAGCAGTACTTC,CASSVGPSAGVDYEQYF
TRBJ1-1,.,once,TRBV7-3,TGTGCCAGCAGCTTCGGGGCGAACACTGAAGCTTTCTTT,CASSFGANTEAFF
TRBJ1-1,.,.,TRBV20-1,TGCAGTGCTAGAGTAAAGGCTAGGGCTTTCTTT,CSARVKARAFF
TRBJ1-3,.,.,TRBV6-1,TGTGCCAGCATAAGTTCTGGAAACACCATATATTTT,CASISSGNTIYF
TRBJ2-5,.,.,TRBV11-2,TGTGCCAGCAGCTTTAATAGGGGACGGGAGACCCAGTACTTC,CASSFNRGRETQYF